This TCR beta chain was sequenced for a study of vaccination and CD4 T cells after COVID-19. Findings of the study overall: Spike mono-reactivity was evident in 304 of the 307 vaccine-specific clones derived from convalescent patients.

The CDR3 covers 12 residues. Germline V lookup: CDR1 SGHAT, CDR2 FQNNGV. V shed 0 bases and J 15 bases; nucleotides not matched to a gene: 5. As to treatment: approximately 10-day PBMC culture with coronavirus spike peptide pools or control peptides (ViraFEST assay). The Oncomine TCR Beta short-read assay sequenced DNA from cultured CD4+ T cells. Using the QIAamp micro DNA kit, genomic DNA was extracted from the CD4+ T cells that had been cultured. MiXCR was run by TCRdb on the PCR reads, yielding one entry per CDR3 protein. The data contain approximately 20,000 distinct CDR3 sequences, 80% to 85% of them singletons. On this clonotype: Antigen: not known.

This TCR was sampled from a human donor who received a COVID-19 vaccine. The chain links TRBV11-2 to TRBJ2-1, with 7 bases lining up with TRBD2. The sequencing here drew on CD4+ T cells from blood, cultured in vitro, taken after SARS-CoV-2 vaccination. CDR3 in DNA: TGTGCCAGCAGCTTAGAACAGCGGGGTCCGTTCTTC. Translated: CASSLEQRGPFF.